This T cell receptor (beta chain) came from a study of cytomegalovirus exposure and HLA in healthy donors. PCR amplification relied on 60 Vbeta primers (plus 13 Jbeta primers). Authors' data handling: In a later analysis, the count reached 82 million or so unique TCR beta chains, with 10 million to 14 million shared. Clones were sequenced by immunoSEQ multiplex PCR, and TCRdb holds only the in-frame ones, with some missing. That table supplies the V and J calls and clone size; D and trimming were determined from the DNA. In the table there are approximately 61,000 clones, about 80% of which are singletons. The receptor was derived from a man aged 50-59 years in good health and CMV-seropositive. Sequenced material: PBMCs.

The CDR3 DNA reads as TGTGCCAGCAGTTCCCTCGGTGGGGGCCCTGGGGCCAACGTCCTGACTTTC. As protein: CASSSLGGGPGANVLTF. This chain links TRBV27 with TRBJ2-6; D possibly corresponds to TRBD1 (6 bases). Germline lookup yields CDR1 MNHEY and CDR2 SMNVEV (reference sequence). The CDR3 totals 17 residues. V was clipped by 4 bases and J by 2 bases, with 15 bases between them.